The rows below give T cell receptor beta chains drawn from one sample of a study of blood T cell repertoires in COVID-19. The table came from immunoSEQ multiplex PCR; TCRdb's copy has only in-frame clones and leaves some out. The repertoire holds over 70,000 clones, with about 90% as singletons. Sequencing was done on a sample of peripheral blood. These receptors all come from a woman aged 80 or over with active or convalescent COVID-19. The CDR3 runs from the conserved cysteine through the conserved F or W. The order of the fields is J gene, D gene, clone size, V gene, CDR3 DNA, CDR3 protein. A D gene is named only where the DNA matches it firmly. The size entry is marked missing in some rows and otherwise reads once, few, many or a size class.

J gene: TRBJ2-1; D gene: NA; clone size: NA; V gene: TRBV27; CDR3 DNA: TGTGCCAGCAGTTCCCGTAGCGGAGTTTCCTACAATGAGCAGTTCTTC; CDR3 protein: CASSSRSGVSYNEQFF
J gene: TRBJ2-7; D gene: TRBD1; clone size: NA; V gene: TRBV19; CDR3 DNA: TGTGCCAGTAGTCGTACAACAGGGGGTAAAACTTACGAGCAGTACTTC; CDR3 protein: CASSRTTGGKTYEQYF
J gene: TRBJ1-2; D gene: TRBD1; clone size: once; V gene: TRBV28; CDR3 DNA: TGTGCCAGCAGTTCGGGACAGGGGGCGACTGGCTACACCTTC; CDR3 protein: CASSSGQGATGYTF
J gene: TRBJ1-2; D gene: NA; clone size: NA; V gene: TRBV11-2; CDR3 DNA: TGTGCCAGCAGCCTCGATGACAGCCTCTATGGCTACACCTTC; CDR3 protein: CASSLDDSLYGYTF
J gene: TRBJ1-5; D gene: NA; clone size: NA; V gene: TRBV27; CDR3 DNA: TGTGCCAGCAGTTCGACCAATGGGCGCAATCAGCCCCAGCATTTT; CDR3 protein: CASSSTNGRNQPQHF
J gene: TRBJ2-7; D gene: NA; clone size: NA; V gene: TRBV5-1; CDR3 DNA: TGCGCCAGCAGCTTACAGGTTAGCTCCTACGAGCAGTACTTC; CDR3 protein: CASSLQVSSYEQYF
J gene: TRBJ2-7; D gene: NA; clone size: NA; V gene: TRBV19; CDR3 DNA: TGTGCCAGTAGGCGGGACCGTACCTACGAGCAGTACTTC; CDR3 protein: CASRRDRTYEQYF
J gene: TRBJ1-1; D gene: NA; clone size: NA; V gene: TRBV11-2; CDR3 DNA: TGTGCCAGCACCCTAGGGGAGGTTAACTTGAACACTGAAGCTTTCTTT; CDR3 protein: CASTLGEVNLNTEAFF
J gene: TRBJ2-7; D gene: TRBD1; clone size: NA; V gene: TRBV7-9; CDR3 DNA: TGTGCCAGCAGCTTGGGACAGGGAAACTACGAGCAGTACTTC; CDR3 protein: CASSLGQGNYEQYF
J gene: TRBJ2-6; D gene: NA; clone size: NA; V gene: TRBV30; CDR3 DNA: TGTGCCTGGAGTGAAGTACTCTCTGGGGCCAACGTCCTGACTTTC; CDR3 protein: CAWSEVLSGANVLTF
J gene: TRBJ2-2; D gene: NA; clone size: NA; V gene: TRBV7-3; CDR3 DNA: TGTGCCAGCAGCGCTGCGGGACCCCGGAACACCGGGGAGCTGTTTTTT; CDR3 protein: CASSAAGPRNTGELFF
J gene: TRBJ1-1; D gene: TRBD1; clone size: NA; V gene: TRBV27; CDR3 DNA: TGTGCCAGCAAAAAGACAGGGCGGGCTTTCTTT; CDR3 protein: CASKKTGRAFF
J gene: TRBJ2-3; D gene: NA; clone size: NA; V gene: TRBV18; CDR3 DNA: TGTGCCAGCTCAGCGACCGGGTCCCACACAGATACGCAGTATTTT; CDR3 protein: CASSATGSHTDTQYF
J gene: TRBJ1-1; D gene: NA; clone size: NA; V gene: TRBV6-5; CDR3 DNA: TGTGCCAGCAGTCCTCAGGAGGATGATGAAGCTTTCTTT; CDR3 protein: CASSPQEDDEAFF
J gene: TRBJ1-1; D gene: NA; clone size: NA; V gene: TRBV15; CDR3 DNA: TGTGCCACCAGCAGAGATGGGGGGGGCCAGCTTGAAGCTTTCTTT; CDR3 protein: CATSRDGGGQLEAFF
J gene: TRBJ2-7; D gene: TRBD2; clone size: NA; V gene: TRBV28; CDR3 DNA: TGTGCCAGCAGTCCCCTTTTGATAGCGGGGATTTACGAGCAGTACTTC; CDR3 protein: CASSPLLIAGIYEQYF
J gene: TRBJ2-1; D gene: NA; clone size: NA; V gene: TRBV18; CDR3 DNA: TGTGCCAGCTCACCAATGGGGAGCTCCTACAATGAGCAGTTCTTC; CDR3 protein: CASSPMGSSYNEQFF
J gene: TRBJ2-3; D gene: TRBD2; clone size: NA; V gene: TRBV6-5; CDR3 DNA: TGTGCCAGCAGTTACTCCGCGGGAGACACAGATACGCAGTATTTT; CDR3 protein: CASSYSAGDTDTQYF
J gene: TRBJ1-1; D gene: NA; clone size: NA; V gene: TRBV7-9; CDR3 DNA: TGTGCCAGCAGCTTAACGGCGGACACTGAAGCTTTCTTT; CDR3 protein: CASSLTADTEAFF
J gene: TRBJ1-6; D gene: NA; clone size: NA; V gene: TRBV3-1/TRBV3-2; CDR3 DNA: TGTGCCAGCAGCCAAGATCGGCCAGGTTATTCACCCCTCCACTTT; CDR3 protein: CASSQDRPGYSPLHF
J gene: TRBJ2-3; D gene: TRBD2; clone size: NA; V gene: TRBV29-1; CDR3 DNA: TGCAGCGTTCTAGCGGGAGTGGATACGCAGTATTTT; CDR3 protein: CSVLAGVDTQYF
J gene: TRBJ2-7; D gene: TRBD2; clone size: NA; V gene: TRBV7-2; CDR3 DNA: TGTGCCAGCAGCCCTCCGAGCGGGAGGACCTACGAGCAGTACTTC; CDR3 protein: CASSPPSGRTYEQYF
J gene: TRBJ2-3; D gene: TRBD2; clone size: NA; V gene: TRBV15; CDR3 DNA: TGTGCCACCAGCCGGGGGGCAGATACGCAGTATTTT; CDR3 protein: CATSRGADTQYF
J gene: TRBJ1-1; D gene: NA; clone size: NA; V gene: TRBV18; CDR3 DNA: TGTGCCAGCTCACCTCAGGGGTTAAACACTGAAGCTTTCTTT; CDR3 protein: CASSPQGLNTEAFF
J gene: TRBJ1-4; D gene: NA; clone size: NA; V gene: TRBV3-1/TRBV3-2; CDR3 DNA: TGTGCCAGCCCCACCCAGGTCGATGAAAAACTGTTTTTT; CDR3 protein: CASPTQVDEKLFF
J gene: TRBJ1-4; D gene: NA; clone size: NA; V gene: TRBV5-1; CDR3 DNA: TGCGCCAGCAGCTTCACAGGGAGGGAAGAAAAACTGTTTTTT; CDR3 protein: CASSFTGREEKLFF
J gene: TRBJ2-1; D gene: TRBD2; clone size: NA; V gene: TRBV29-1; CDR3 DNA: TGCAGCGTCGCTAGCGGGAGTCTGGATGAGCAGTTCTTC; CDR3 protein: CSVASGSLDEQFF
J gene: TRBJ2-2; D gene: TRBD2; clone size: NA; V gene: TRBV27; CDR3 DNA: TGTGCCAGCAGTTTGGGGACTAGCTTGGACGGGGAGCTGTTTTTT; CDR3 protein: CASSLGTSLDGELFF
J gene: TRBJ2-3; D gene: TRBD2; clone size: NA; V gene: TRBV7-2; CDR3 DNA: TGTGCCAGCAGCTTAGGATCTAGCGGATACACAGATACGCAGTATTTT; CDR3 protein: CASSLGSSGYTDTQYF
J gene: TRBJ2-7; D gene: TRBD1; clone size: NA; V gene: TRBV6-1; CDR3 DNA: TGTGCCAGCAGTGCCGCCGTGGGACAGTCATCCTACGAGCAGTACTTC; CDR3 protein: CASSAAVGQSSYEQYF
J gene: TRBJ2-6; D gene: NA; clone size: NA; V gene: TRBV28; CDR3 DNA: TGTGCCAGCCATGGCGGTAGGGCCAACGTCCTGACTTTC; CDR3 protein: CASHGGRANVLTF
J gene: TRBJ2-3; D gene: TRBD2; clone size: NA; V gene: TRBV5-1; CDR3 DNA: TGCGCCAGCAGCAGGGGTAGCGGGACACGCACAGATACGCAGTATTTT; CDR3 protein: CASSRGSGTRTDTQYF
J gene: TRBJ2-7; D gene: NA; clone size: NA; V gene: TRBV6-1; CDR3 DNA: TGTGCCAGCAGTGAAGAGGGGTATCAAGCGCGCTACGAGCAGTACTTC; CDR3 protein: CASSEEGYQARYEQYF
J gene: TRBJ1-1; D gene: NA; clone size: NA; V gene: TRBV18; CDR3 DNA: TGTGCCAGCTCACCATCTAGAGGGAACACTGAAGCTTTCTTT; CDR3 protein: CASSPSRGNTEAFF
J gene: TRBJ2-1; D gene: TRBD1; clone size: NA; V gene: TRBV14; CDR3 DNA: TGTGCCAGCAGCCAAGGCTCGGGACAGAATCCCTACAATGAGCAGTTCTTC; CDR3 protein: CASSQGSGQNPYNEQFF
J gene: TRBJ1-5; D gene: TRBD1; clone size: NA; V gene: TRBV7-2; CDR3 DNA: TGTGCCAGCAGCTTAAGGGCGACCGGGACAGGGGCGAGTCAGCCCCAGCATTTT; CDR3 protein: CASSLRATGTGASQPQHF
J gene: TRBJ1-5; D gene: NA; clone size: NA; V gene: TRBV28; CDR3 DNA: TGTGCCAGCAGACTAGCAGGGTCCCCCTGGCCCCAGCATTTT; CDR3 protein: CASRLAGSPWPQHF
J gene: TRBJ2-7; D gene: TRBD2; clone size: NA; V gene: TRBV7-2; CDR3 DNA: TGTGCCAGCAGCTTGGCCGGGACTAGCGGGACCTACGAGCAGTACTTC; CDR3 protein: CASSLAGTSGTYEQYF
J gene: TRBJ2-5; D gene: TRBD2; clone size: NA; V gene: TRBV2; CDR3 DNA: TGTGCCAGCAGTGGACTAGCGGGGATCCAAGAGACCCAGTACTTC; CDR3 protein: CASSGLAGIQETQYF
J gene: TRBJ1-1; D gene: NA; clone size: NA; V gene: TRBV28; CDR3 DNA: TGTGCCAGCAGTTTATTGGGGGGCACTGAAGCTTTCTTT; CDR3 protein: CASSLLGGTEAFF
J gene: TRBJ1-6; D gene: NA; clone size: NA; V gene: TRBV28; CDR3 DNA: TGTGCCAGCTCGACAGACTATAATTCACCCCTCCACTTT; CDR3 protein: CASSTDYNSPLHF
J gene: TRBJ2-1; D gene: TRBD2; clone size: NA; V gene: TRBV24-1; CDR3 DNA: TGTGCCACCAGTGCCCGACCGGGACTAGCGGGAACATCGACCTACAATGAGCAGTTCTTC; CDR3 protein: CATSARPGLAGTSTYNEQFF
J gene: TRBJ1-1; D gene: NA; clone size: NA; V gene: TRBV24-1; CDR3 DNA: TGTGCCACCAGTGCCGGGGGGTACACTGAAGCTTTCTTT; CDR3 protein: CATSAGGYTEAFF
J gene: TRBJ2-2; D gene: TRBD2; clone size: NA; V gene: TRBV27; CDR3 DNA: TGTGCCAGCAGCCACAATCAATTTGGACTAGCGGTAAACACCGGGGAGCTGTTTTTT; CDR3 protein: CASSHNQFGLAVNTGELFF
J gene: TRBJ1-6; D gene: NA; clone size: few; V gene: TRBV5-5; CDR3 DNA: TGTGCCAGCAGCTTGGAGTGGTTAGAGGATTCACCCCTCCACTTT; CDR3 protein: CASSLEWLEDSPLHF
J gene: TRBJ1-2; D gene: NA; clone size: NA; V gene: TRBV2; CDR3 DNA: TGTGCCAGCAGTGAGCCGGTGAACTATGGCTACACCTTC; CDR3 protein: CASSEPVNYGYTF
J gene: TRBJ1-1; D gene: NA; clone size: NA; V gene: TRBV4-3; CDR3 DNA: TGCGCCAGCAGCCTCGGACAGAACACTGAAGCTTTCTTT; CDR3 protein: CASSLGQNTEAFF
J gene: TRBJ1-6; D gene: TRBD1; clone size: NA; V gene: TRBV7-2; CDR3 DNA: TGTGCCAGCAGCTTAGGTCAGGGGGCGATTAGGAATTCACCCCTCCACTTT; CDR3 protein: CASSLGQGAIRNSPLHF
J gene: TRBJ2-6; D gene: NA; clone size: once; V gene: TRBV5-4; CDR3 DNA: TGTGCCAGCAGCTTGGATAGCTCTGGGGCCAACGTCCTGACTTTC; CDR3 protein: CASSLDSSGANVLTF
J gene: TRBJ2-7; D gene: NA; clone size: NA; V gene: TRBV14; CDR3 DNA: TGTGCCAGCAGCCAATGGCAGGGGAACCACGAGCAGTACTTC; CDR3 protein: CASSQWQGNHEQYF
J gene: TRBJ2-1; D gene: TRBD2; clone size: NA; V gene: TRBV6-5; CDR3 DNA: TGTGCCAGCAGTTCCTCCCCAGCGGGAGGGCCTCATGAGCAGTTCTTC; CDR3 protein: CASSSSPAGGPHEQFF
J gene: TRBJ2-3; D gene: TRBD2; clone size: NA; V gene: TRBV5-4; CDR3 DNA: TGTGCCAGCAGCTCCGGGACTAGAACAGATACGCAGTATTTT; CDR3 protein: CASSSGTRTDTQYF
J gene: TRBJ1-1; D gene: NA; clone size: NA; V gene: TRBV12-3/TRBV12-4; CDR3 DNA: TGTGCCAGCAGTCTTTTAACAGGGATAGCAGCTTTCTTT; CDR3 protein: CASSLLTGIAAFF
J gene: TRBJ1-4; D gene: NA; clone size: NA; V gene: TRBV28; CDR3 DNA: TGTGCCAGCAGTTTATTACGTAGAACAACTAATGAAAAACTGTTTTTT; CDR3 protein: CASSLLRRTTNEKLFF
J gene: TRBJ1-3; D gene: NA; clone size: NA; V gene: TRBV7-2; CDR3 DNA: TGTGCCAGCAGCTTTACCGGACGGGGGTCTGGAAACACCATATATTTT; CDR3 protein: CASSFTGRGSGNTIYF
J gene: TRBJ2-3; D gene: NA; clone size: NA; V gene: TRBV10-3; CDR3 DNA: TGTGCCATCAGGTCCTCGCAAGGGAGAACAGATACGCAGTATTTT; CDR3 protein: CAIRSSQGRTDTQYF
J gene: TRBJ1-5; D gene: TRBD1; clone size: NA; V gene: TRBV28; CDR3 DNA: TGTGCCAGCAGAACCGGGACAGGGTGGTTAGTCAGCAATCAGCCCCAGCATTTT; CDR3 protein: CASRTGTGWLVSNQPQHF
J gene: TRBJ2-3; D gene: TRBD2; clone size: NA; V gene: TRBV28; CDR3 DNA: TGTGCCAGCAGGGGGACTAGCGGGAGGCGGGGGGGCACAGATACGCAGTATTTT; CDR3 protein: CASRGTSGRRGGTDTQYF